This T cell receptor (beta chain) was sequenced during a study of blood T cell repertoires in COVID-19. V dropped 8 bases and J dropped 4 bases, with 18 bases sitting between them. The CDR3 length is 15 residues. Germline V lookup: CDR1 MNHEY, CDR2 SVGAGI. Repertoires were generated with immunoSEQ multiplex PCR, while TCRdb's copy carries only in-frame clones and drops some. The sample includes 140,000 or so clones, 84% of them seen just once. Input material: peripheral blood. The source is a human donor in a cohort sampled during active COVID-19. This chain links TRBV6-5 with TRBJ1-5, with a tentative D call TRBD1 (5 bases). CDR3 region: CASAGGRSRNQPQHF. CDR3 DNA: TGTGCCAGCGCGGGGGGACGGAGTCGGAATCAGCCCCAGCATTTT.